These 20 T cell receptor beta chains share one sample of origin, sequenced in a study of beta chain features in type 1 diabetes. Investigators reverse transcribed all isolated RNA, so they sequenced expressed TCRB transcripts. Profiling relied on immunoSEQ multiplex PCR, and the TCRdb table lists in-frame clones only, not all of them. The data show hundreds of thousands of clones, roughly an eighth seen once. Input material: naive CD4+ T cells from blood. All receptors derive from a man between 18 and 35 years old in good health.

The V call is TRBV19, the J call TRBJ2-2, with D perhaps TRBD1 (5 bases). The length of the CDR3 is 14 residues. The V and J ends lost 7 bases and 2 bases respectively, with 11 bases between them. In germline, CDR1 is LNHDA, CDR2 SQIVND (reference sequence). DNA for the CDR3: TGTGCCAGTAAGCAGGACATCAACACCGGGGAGCTGTTTTTT. It yields the protein CASKQDINTGELFF.

This clone was recorded a few times. J is TRBJ2-7 and V is TRBV29-1, with D possibly being TRBD2 (5 bases). Per the germline V gene, CDR1 is SQVTM and CDR2 is ANQGSEA. The V and J ends lost 6 bases and 4 bases respectively, with 13 bases between them. The CDR3 is 12 residues long. As DNA, the CDR3 is TGCAGCGTGAGCTACGGGGTGTACGAGCAGTACTTC. Translated, it gives CSVSYGVYEQYF.

This clone appeared a few times. The chain couples TRBV19 to TRBJ1-5, with TRBD1 identical over 8 bases. CDR3 size: 14 residues. V lost 4 bases and J lost 5; bases outside the gene matches: 4. Germline loops: CDR1 LNHDA, CDR2 SQIVND (reference sequence). The CDR3 region has the DNA TGTGCCAGTAGTACCAGGGGGCGAGATCAGCCCCAGCATTTT. Residues: CASSTRGRDQPQHF.

There are a few counts of this clone. The gene calls are TRBV11-1 and TRBJ2-3, with 7 bases lining up with TRBD1. Germline CDR1 and CDR2: SGHAT and FQDESV (reference sequence). The CDR3 runs to 14 residues. The ends lost 5 bases at V and 5 bases at J; junction bases unmatched: 7. The CDR3 sequence is CASSATSGGDTQYF. The CDR3 nucleotides are TGTGCCAGCAGCGCAACCTCAGGGGGAGATACGCAGTATTTT. Full variable domain (missing parts from reference TRBV11-1 and TRBJ2-3): EAEVAQSPRYKITEKSQAVAFWCDPISGHATLYWYRQILGQGPELLVQFQDESVVDDSQLPKDRFSAERLKGVDSTLKIQPAELGDSAMYLCASSATSGGDTQYFGPGTRLTVL.

In its sample, this clone was seen a few times. This chain uses TRBV5-1 with TRBJ2-1, with D perhaps TRBD1 (5 bases). V lost 2 bases and J 5 bases, leaving 5 bases between the germline ends. There are 12 residues in the CDR3. The V gene's germline CDR1 is SGHRS and CDR2 YFSETQ. The CDR3 DNA reads as TGCGCCAGCAGCTTACAGGACAATGAGCAGTTCTTC. Its protein is CASSLQDNEQFF.

The chain recombines TRBV11-1 with TRBJ2-1, with TRBD2 matching 11 bases. Germline trimming cut 0 bases from V and 1 base from J; bases unmatched to any gene: 8. Per germline, CDR1 SGHAT and CDR2 FQDESV (reference sequence). This CDR3 comprises 19 residues. The CDR3 is CASSLAVGVAGGSYNEQFF. The CDR3 DNA is TGTGCCAGCAGCTTAGCGGTAGGGGTAGCGGGAGGGTCCTACAATGAGCAGTTCTTC.

V is TRBV6-6 and J is TRBJ1-6; tentative D call: TRBD1 (6 bases). Trimming took off 3 bases at V and 10 bases at J, with 16 bases between the two ends. Germline-derived CDR1 and CDR2 are MNHNY and SVGAGI (reference sequence). The CDR3 extends over 15 amino acids. DNA for the CDR3: TGTGCCAGCAGTTATGATCCAGGGGTAAGGTCACCCCTCCACTTT. Protein: CASSYDPGVRSPLHF.

This chain uses TRBV4-3 with TRBJ1-2; D may be TRBD1 (6 bases). Germline values: CDR1 LGHNA, CDR2 YSLEER. The V end was cut by 7 bases, the J end by 2 bases, with 17 bases between. This CDR3 spans 15 amino acids. The CDR3 bases are TGCGCCAGCACTCCGGCGGACAGCGTAAACTATGGCTACACCTTC. Its translation: CASTPADSVNYGYTF.

The gene calls are TRBV5-4 and TRBJ2-3; the match to TRBD2 covers 9 bases. This CDR3 is 17 amino acids long. CDR1 is SGHNT and CDR2 is YYREEE in the germline V gene (reference sequence). The trim removed 0 bases at V and 4 bases at J, leaving 9 bases unmatched. The CDR3 is CASSLGGGAGMSDTQYF. For the CDR3, the DNA is TGTGCCAGCAGCTTGGGCGGGGGGGCCGGTATGTCAGATACGCAGTATTTT.

This clone was recorded a few times. Other nucleotide sequences in the sample specify the same CDR3. V is TRBV9 and J is TRBJ2-7; 8 positions agree with TRBD1. The CDR3 extends over 14 amino acids. J lost 7 bases, V lost 0 bases, and 6 bases had no gene match. Per the germline V gene, CDR1 is SGDLS and CDR2 is YYNGEE. CDR3 region: CASSVEAGGREQYF. The CDR3 nucleotides are TGTGCCAGCAGCGTAGAGGCAGGGGGCCGGGAGCAGTACTTC.

The rearrangement uses TRBV25-1 and TRBJ1-2; a weak D match, TRBD1 (5 bases). The CDR3 loop spans 15 amino acids. V shed 1 base and J shed 8 bases, with 17 bases lying between them. CDR1 and CDR2 from the germline V gene are MGHDK and SYGVNS. The CDR3 coding sequence is TGTGCCAGCAGTGAATCGACAGTACCACATCGGGGCTACACCTTC. Residues: CASSESTVPHRGYTF.

The chain recombines TRBV7-2 with TRBJ2-1; weak D call: TRBD1 (6 bases). The length of the CDR3 is 15 residues. Germline CDR1 is SGHTA and CDR2 is FQGNSA. Trimming pared 1 base from V and 7 bases from J, leaving 14 bases between. CDR3 DNA sequence: TGTGCCAGCAGCTTAGAACTCCAGGGGCCGAATGAGCAGTTCTTC. This translates into CASSLELQGPNEQFF.

The chain uses TRBV20-1 and TRBJ2-5; D is unresolved. CDR1 DFQATT and CDR2 SNEGSKA come from the germline V gene (reference sequence). V was cut by 5 bases and J by 4 bases, with 8 bases left in between. CDR3 length: 11 amino acids. The DNA for the CDR3 is TGCAGTGCTCCTTTTATAGAGACCCAGTACTTC. Protein sequence: CSAPFIETQYF.

This clone came up a few times. This sequence joins TRBV7-2 and TRBJ1-2; 7 bases fit TRBD1. In germline, CDR1 is SGHTA, CDR2 FQGNSA. The CDR3 extends over 14 amino acids. Unmatched junction bases numbered 4, after V lost 5 bases and J lost 1 base. In DNA form, the CDR3 reads TGTGCCAGCAGCGCCGGACAGGTTAACTATGGCTACACCTTC. Its protein product is CASSAGQVNYGYTF.

A few counts support this clone. This chain links TRBV28 with TRBJ2-5, with D tentatively TRBD2 (5 bases). CDR3 length: 15 residues. Looked up from germline, CDR1 is MDHEN and CDR2 is SYDVKM. Trimming removed 5 bases at V and 3 bases at J, with 16 bases between. This CDR3 is CASSPIGGREETQYF. The CDR3 DNA is TGTGCCAGCAGTCCTATCGGAGGTCGGGAAGAGACCCAGTACTTC.

This clone came up a few times. This CDR3 is CASSSTGGRNTEAFF. For the CDR3, the DNA is TGTGCCAGCAGCTCGACAGGGGGAAGGAACACTGAAGCTTTCTTT. The chain recombines TRBV7-2 with TRBJ1-1; TRBD1 aligns across 9 bases. Unmatched junction bases numbered 4, after V lost 4 bases and J lost 1 base. This CDR3 has 15 residues. The germline V gene has CDR1 SGHTA and CDR2 FQGNSA.

This rearrangement joins TRBV6-6 to TRBJ2-5; no definite D call. CDR1 MNHNY and CDR2 SVGAGI come from the germline V gene (reference sequence). This CDR3 has 13 amino acids. Trimming cost V 5 bases and J 1 base, with 8 bases left between them. The DNA of the CDR3 is TGTGCCAGCAGTCGAGACATCCAAGAGACCCAGTACTTC. Translated: CASSRDIQETQYF.

V and J are TRBV6-5 and TRBJ2-3; TRBD1 might be the D (6 bases). V lost 5 bases to trimming and J lost 1 base, with 10 bases between them. The CDR3 is 14 amino acids. Per germline, CDR1 MNHEY and CDR2 SVGAGI. CDR3 in DNA: TGTGCCAGCAGTCAGGGACAACGCACAGATACGCAGTATTTT. This encodes CASSQGQRTDTQYF.

The rearrangement joins TRBV5-6 to TRBJ2-5, with D tentatively TRBD1 (6 bases). Germline-derived CDR1 and CDR2 are SGHDT and YYEEEE. V gave up 3 bases and J gave up 1 base, with 10 bases separating them. The CDR3 totals 14 residues. The CDR3 region is CASSSTGTQETQYF. The CDR3, as DNA: TGTGCCAGCAGCTCGACAGGCACCCAAGAGACCCAGTACTTC.

The chain is built from TRBV10-3 and TRBJ2-7; TRBD2 agrees at 13 bases. Germline CDR1 is ENHRY and CDR2 is SYGVKD. The V and J ends lost 6 bases and 2 bases, in that order; junction bases with no gene match: 1. This CDR3 has 14 amino acids. CDR3 sequence (DNA): TGTGCCATCAGCGGGACTAGCGGGACCTACGAGCAGTACTTC. Amino acid sequence: CAISGTSGTYEQYF.